These 9 T cell receptor beta chains were sequenced from one sample in a study of sequential checkpoint blockade in melanoma. Documented treatment: randomized to nivolumab then ipilimumab (arm A) or the reverse (arm B). Produced via immunoSEQ multiplex PCR; TCRdb's table is partial and in-frame only. The table includes around 30,000 clones, roughly 84% detected once. The material sequenced was CD8+ T cells sorted from blood (inferred from file names), taken from a patient given nivolumab and ipilimumab in sequence. These receptors all come from a human donor with melanoma.

CDR3: CASSLESGYEQYF. CDR3 bases: TGTGCCAGCAGCTTAGAGAGCGGTTACGAGCAGTACTTC. The chain recombines TRBV11-2 with TRBJ2-7; D is perhaps TRBD2 (5 bases). Between the trimmed V and J ends, which lost 0 bases and 4 bases, there was a span of 7 bases. This CDR3 is 13 amino acids long. Germline V lookup: CDR1 SGHAT, CDR2 FQNNGV. Using reference TRBV11-2 and TRBJ2-7 for the parts outside the CDR3, the full variable domain is EAGVAQSPRYKIIEKRQSVAFWCNPISGHATLYWYQQILGQGPKLLIQFQNNGVVDDSQLPKDRFSAERLKGVDSTLKIQPAKLEDSAVYLCASSLESGYEQYFGPGTRLTVT.

This CDR3 is CASSPRQGALGNTEAFF. The DNA of the CDR3 is TGCGCCAGCAGCCCTCGACAGGGGGCCTTGGGGAACACTGAAGCTTTCTTT. V usage is TRBV4-1 and J usage is TRBJ1-1; 10 nucleotides align to TRBD1. CDR3 length: 17 amino acids. V lost 4 bases, J lost 1 base, and 9 bases stayed unmatched. The germline V gene has CDR1 MGHRA and CDR2 YSYEKL.

This chain joins TRBV7-9 and TRBJ2-7, with 7 positions matching TRBD1. The CDR3 is made up of 14 amino acids. With V trimmed by 4 bases and J by 7 bases, 10 bases remained unmatched. Germline V CDR1 and CDR2: SEHNR, FQNEAQ (reference sequence). The CDR3 coding sequence is TGTGCCAGCAGCTCAATAGACAGGGCTCGTGAGCAGTACTTC. Its translation: CASSSIDRAREQYF.

This chain joins TRBV11-2 and TRBJ2-7; D perhaps matches TRBD2 (6 bases). This CDR3 region has 15 residues. The V and J ends lost 3 bases and 1 base respectively, with 13 bases between them. The germline gives CDR1 SGHAT, CDR2 FQNNGV. The CDR3: CASSFEQEGSYEQYF. In DNA form, the CDR3 reads TGTGCCAGCAGCTTTGAACAGGAGGGATCCTACGAGCAGTACTTC.

The V gene is TRBV6-5, the J gene TRBJ2-1; maybe TRBD2 (6 bases). V lost 5 bases and J lost 7, with 18 bases in between. The CDR3 covers 15 residues. Germline values: CDR1 MNHEY, CDR2 SVGAGI. CDR3 DNA sequence: TGTGCCAGCAGTCAGGGACTGGGCGGAAGGAATGAGCAGTTCTTC. This gives the protein CASSQGLGGRNEQFF.

This chain uses TRBV19 with TRBJ1-1; possible D gene TRBD1, 6 bases. The CDR3 totals 12 residues. Germline values: CDR1 LNHDA, CDR2 SQIVND (reference sequence). The V end lost 10 bases, the J end lost 5 bases, and 14 bases lay between the germline ends. The CDR3 loop reads CATGGAWTEAFF. In DNA, the CDR3 is TGTGCCACCGGGGGGGCATGGACTGAAGCTTTCTTT.

In this sample, this clone turned up once. The same CDR3 also results from other DNA sequences found in this sample. The chain joins TRBV19 to TRBJ1-5; D is ambiguous. Per the germline V gene, CDR1 is LNHDA and CDR2 is SQIVND (reference sequence). The germline V and J ends were trimmed by 3 bases and 0 bases, with 9 bases remaining between them. The CDR3 runs 15 residues. CDR3 region: CASSIVSYSNQPQHF. Written as DNA, the CDR3 is TGTGCCAGTAGTATTGTGAGTTATAGCAATCAGCCCCAGCATTTT.

The V call is TRBV27, the J call TRBJ1-2, with D tentatively TRBD1 (6 bases). Germline loops: CDR1 MNHEY, CDR2 SMNVEV (reference sequence). V shed 2 bases and J shed 5 bases, with 9 bases lying between them. The CDR3 is 13 amino acids. The CDR3 reads CASSLMQGYGYTF. CDR3 coding DNA: TGTGCCAGCAGTTTAATGCAGGGGTATGGCTACACCTTC.

The chain employs TRBV9 and TRBJ1-2, with D perhaps matching TRBD1 (6 bases). The CDR3 is made up of 15 amino acids. Per the germline V gene, CDR1 is SGDLS and CDR2 is YYNGEE. Between the trimmed V and J ends, which lost 0 bases and 2 bases, there was a span of 11 bases. CDR3 in amino acids: CASSVAAGDNYGYTF. CDR3 bases: TGTGCCAGCAGCGTAGCTGCAGGGGACAACTATGGCTACACCTTC.